This T cell receptor (beta chain) was retrieved from a study of breast tumors, draining lymph nodes, adjacent tissues. This clonotype was counted once. Breast cancer patients provided tissue from their axillary draining lymph nodes. TCRdb analysed the multiplex PCR reads with MiXCR anew, one entry per CDR3 protein. The table records hundreds of thousands of distinct CDR3 sequences, around 32% of them present only once. The CDR3 sequence is 13 residues long. Trimming pared 4 bases from V and 0 bases from J, leaving 6 bases between. The sample consisted of axillary lymph node tissue. The sequence was obtained from a female donor with breast cancer. Some clones in this sample may be carry-over from other donors' samples. The chain uses TRBV12-3 or TRBV12-4 and TRBJ1-1, with D hard to call. Here the CDR3 reads CASSYFMNTEAFF. Written as DNA, the CDR3 is TGTGCCAGCAGTTACTTTATGAACACTGAAGCTTTCTTT.